These 8 T cell receptor beta chains came from one sample sequenced in a study of cytomegalovirus exposure and HLA in healthy donors. Researchers ran the PCR with 60 Vbeta and 13 Jbeta primers. TCRdb's table, derived via immunoSEQ multiplex PCR, lists solely in-frame clones and lacks some. This repertoire shows about 180,000 clones, 77% found once; its top ten account for about 3.8%. Sequenced sample: PBMCs. Receptor source: an older woman in good health and CMV-seropositive.

The chain employs TRBV5-1 and TRBJ2-7; possible D gene TRBD2, 5 bases. V lost 0 bases, J lost 3 bases, and 7 bases lay in between. CDR3 length: 13 residues. Per the germline V gene, CDR1 is SGHRS and CDR2 is YFSETQ. The CDR3 sequence: CASSLAEGYEQYF. The CDR3 coding sequence is TGCGCCAGCAGCTTGGCAGAGGGCTACGAGCAGTACTTC. Combining the CDR3 with reference TRBV5-1 and TRBJ2-7 gives the whole variable domain KAGVTQTPRYLIKTRGQQVTLSCSPISGHRSVSWYQQTPGQGLQFLFEYFSETQRNKGNFPGRFSGRQFSNSRSEMNVSTLELGDSALYLCASSLAEGYEQYFGPGTRLTVT.

The chain couples TRBV5-1 to TRBJ1-1, with 9 nucleotides matching TRBD1. Per germline, CDR1 SGHRS and CDR2 YFSETQ. J gave up 2 bases and V 3 bases, and 5 bases lay outside the gene matches. This CDR3 has 15 amino acids. The CDR3: CASSSDRGLNTEAFF. DNA for the CDR3: TGCGCCAGCAGCTCAGACAGGGGGTTAAACACTGAAGCTTTCTTT.

With respect to this clone: Other nucleotide sequences in the sample specify the same CDR3. J is TRBJ2-7 and V is TRBV5-1, with 9 bases aligning to TRBD1. J was trimmed by 5 bases and V by 4 bases; bases with no gene match: 7. CDR3 size: 14 residues. CDR1 is SGHRS and CDR2 is YFSETQ in the germline V gene. CDR3 region: CASSPGQGVDEQYF. The DNA for the CDR3 is TGCGCCAGCAGCCCGGGACAGGGTGTCGACGAGCAGTACTTC. The whole variable domain, filled in from reference TRBV5-1 and TRBJ2-7, reads KAGVTQTPRYLIKTRGQQVTLSCSPISGHRSVSWYQQTPGQGLQFLFEYFSETQRNKGNFPGRFSGRQFSNSRSEMNVSTLELGDSALYLCASSPGQGVDEQYFGPGTRLTVT.

The rearrangement links TRBV5-1 to TRBJ2-2, with no clear D. There are 15 residues in the CDR3. V was cut by 1 base and J by 5 bases, with 12 bases left in between. The germline V gene encodes CDR1 SGHRS and CDR2 YFSETQ. The DNA of the CDR3 is TGCGCCAGCAGCTTGTCCACCCTCCGGACCGGGGAGCTGTTTTTT. Encoded protein: CASSLSTLRTGELFF.

This chain connects TRBV7-9 to TRBJ2-7; 10 bases are a match to TRBD1. J gave up 5 bases and V 5 bases, and 9 bases lay outside the gene matches. Germline CDR1 and CDR2: SEHNR and FQNEAQ (reference sequence). The CDR3 is 15 residues long. CDR3: CASSLGQGVPHEQYF. The CDR3 DNA reads as TGTGCCAGCAGCCTAGGACAGGGGGTGCCCCACGAGCAGTACTTC.

For the CDR3, the DNA is TGCAGCGTTGGGGGAGGGCCATTCTACGAGCAGTACTTC. It specifies CSVGGGPFYEQYF. The chain recombines TRBV29-1 with TRBJ2-7, with 7 bases that match TRBD2. The CDR3 has 13 residues. The J segment lost 3 bases and the V segment lost 4 bases, leaving 6 bases of the junction unmatched. In germline, CDR1 is SQVTM, CDR2 ANQGSEA.

This chain joins TRBV5-4 and TRBJ1-2; D is perhaps TRBD1 (6 bases). Trimming left V 2 bases short and J 5 bases short, with 10 bases between. There are 13 residues in the CDR3. CDR1 SGHNT and CDR2 YYREEE come from the germline V gene (reference sequence). The chain's CDR3 is CASSFSGEYGYTF. Here the CDR3 DNA reads TGTGCCAGCAGCTTTTCAGGGGAGTATGGCTACACCTTC.

The chain joins TRBV28 to TRBJ1-1, with D tentatively TRBD1 (5 bases). The CDR3 runs to 13 residues. V was clipped by 8 bases and J by 3 bases, with 13 bases between them. Per germline, CDR1 MDHEN and CDR2 SYDVKM. CDR3 in DNA: TGTGCCAGCTCCGGCGGGGGGTACACTGAAGCTTTCTTT. Translation: CASSGGGYTEAFF.